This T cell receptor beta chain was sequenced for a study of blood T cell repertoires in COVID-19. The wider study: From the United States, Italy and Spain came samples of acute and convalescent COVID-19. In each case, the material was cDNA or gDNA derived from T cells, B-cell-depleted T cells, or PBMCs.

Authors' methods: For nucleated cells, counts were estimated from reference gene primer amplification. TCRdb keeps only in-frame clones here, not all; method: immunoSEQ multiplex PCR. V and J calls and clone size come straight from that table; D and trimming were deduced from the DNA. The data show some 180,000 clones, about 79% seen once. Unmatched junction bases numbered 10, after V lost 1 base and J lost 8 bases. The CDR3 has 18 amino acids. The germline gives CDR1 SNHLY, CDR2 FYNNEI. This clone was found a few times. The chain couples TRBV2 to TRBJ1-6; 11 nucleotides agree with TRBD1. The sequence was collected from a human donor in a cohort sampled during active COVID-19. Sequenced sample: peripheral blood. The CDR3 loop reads CASSEEVFRTGGYSPLHF. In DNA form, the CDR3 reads TGTGCCAGCAGTGAAGAGGTTTTCAGGACAGGGGGCTATTCACCCCTCCACTTT.